Following are 18 T cell receptor beta chains from one sample sequenced in a study of identical twins. In TCRdb, the 5' RACE reads were re-called with MiXCR into one record per CDR3 protein. Among 640,000 or so distinct CDR3 sequences listed, approximately 6.1% were seen once. Sequenced: naive T cells sorted from blood. The receptors derive from a young man in good health.

This clonotype was observed many times. The chain links TRBV10-3 to TRBJ2-3; no definite D call. The CDR3 extends over 15 amino acids. Trimming stripped 6 bases from V and 3 bases from J, with 16 bases between. CDR1 ENHRY and CDR2 SYGVKD come from the germline V gene. The CDR3 spells CAIRSTSESTDTQYF. The CDR3 DNA is TGTGCCATCAGATCGACATCCGAGAGTACAGATACGCAGTATTTT.

This clonotype was found many times. The chain carries TRBV12-3 or TRBV12-4 and TRBJ2-1; D remains unclear. The germline V and J ends were trimmed by 3 bases and 9 bases, with 12 bases remaining between them. The CDR3 is made up of 13 amino acids. CDR3 sequence reads: CASSFGEVGEQFF. CDR3 bases: TGTGCCAGCAGTTTTGGGGAAGTCGGTGAGCAGTTCTTC.

The chain combines TRBV20-1 with TRBJ2-1, with 10 bases identical to TRBD2. In germline, CDR1 is DFQATT, CDR2 SNEGSKA (reference sequence). With V trimmed by 1 base and J by 4 bases, 4 bases remained unmatched. This CDR3 spans 15 amino acids. CDR3 region: CSARGALAGYNEQFF. The CDR3 DNA follows: TGCAGTGCTAGAGGAGCACTAGCGGGATACAATGAGCAGTTCTTC.

As DNA, the CDR3 is TGCGCCAGCAGCTCCGGACTAGCGGGAGATGGTGAGCAGTTCTTC. Amino acid sequence: CASSSGLAGDGEQFF. The rearrangement joins TRBV5-1 to TRBJ2-1, with TRBD2 matching 13 bases. Germline CDR1 reads SGHRS; CDR2 reads YFSETQ. Trimming removed 3 bases from V and 9 bases from J; junction bases left unmatched: 6. This CDR3 contains 15 residues.

This clonotype was picked up many times. This chain links TRBV15 with TRBJ2-7, with TRBD2 identical over 9 bases. The CDR3 spans 14 residues. Per germline, CDR1 LNHNV and CDR2 YYDKDF (reference sequence). V was clipped by 3 bases and J by 3 bases; unmatched bases: 3. CDR3 residues: CATSSNSGGYEQYF. CDR3 nucleotides: TGTGCCACCAGCAGCAATAGCGGGGGCTACGAGCAGTACTTC.

V and J are TRBV11-2 and TRBJ1-6, with D uncertain. There are 12 residues in the CDR3. V was shortened by 5 bases and J by 9 bases, with 8 bases between the two germline ends. Germline CDR1 SGHAT, CDR2 FQNNGV. In DNA, the CDR3 is TGTGCCAGCAGCCGCGCGAGTTCACCCCTCCACTTT. Its protein product is CASSRASSPLHF. The variable domain in full, completed from reference TRBV11-2 and TRBJ1-6, reads EAGVAQSPRYKIIEKRQSVAFWCNPISGHATLYWYQQILGQGPKLLIQFQNNGVVDDSQLPKDRFSAERLKGVDSTLKIQPAKLEDSAVYLCASSRASSPLHFGNGTRLTVT.

This clonotype was seen ten or more times. The chain is built from TRBV3-1 and TRBJ1-5; D remains unclear. Germline CDR1 and CDR2: LGHDT and YNNKEL (reference sequence). This CDR3 comprises 15 residues. The V end was cut by 3 bases, the J end by 0 bases, with 9 bases between. The CDR3 loop is CASSQGLFSNQPQHF. CDR3 bases: TGTGCCAGCAGCCAGGGCCTTTTTAGCAATCAGCCCCAGCATTTT. The variable domain in full, completed from reference TRBV3-1 and TRBJ1-5, reads DTAVSQTPKYLVTQMGNDKSIKCEQNLGHDTMYWYKQDSKKFLKIMFSYNNKELIINETVPNRFSPKSPDKAHLNLHINSLELGDSAVYFCASSQGLFSNQPQHFGDGTRLSIL.

This clonotype was seen repeatedly, ten times or more. The chain recombines TRBV7-3 with TRBJ2-7, with D unclear. Trimming cost V 1 base and J 6 bases, with 10 bases left between them. The CDR3 extends over 13 amino acids. Per the germline V gene, CDR1 is SGHTA and CDR2 is FQGTGA. Written as DNA, the CDR3 is TGTGCCAGCAGCTTAAATTGGGGAAGCGAGCAGTACTTC. Translating gives CASSLNWGSEQYF.

This clonotype occurred many times. The chain is built from TRBV5-1 and TRBJ1-1; TRBD1 agrees at 7 bases. The CDR3 is made up of 14 amino acids. In germline, CDR1 is SGHRS, CDR2 YFSETQ. Losses at the gene ends were 4 bases for V and 5 bases for J; bases not matched to a gene: 8. CDR3 amino acids: CASSESTGWTEAFF. CDR3 nucleotide sequence: TGCGCCAGCAGCGAATCGACAGGGTGGACTGAAGCTTTCTTT.

In this sample, this clonotype turned up a few times. The chain joins TRBV5-1 to TRBJ2-2, with a tentative D call TRBD1 (5 bases). From germline, CDR1 is SGHRS and CDR2 YFSETQ. The CDR3 spans 12 residues. Between the trimmed V and J ends, which lost 7 bases and 4 bases, there was a span of 8 bases. For the CDR3, the DNA is TGCGCCAGCCGACAGTCCACCGGGGAGCTGTTTTTT. Amino acid sequence: CASRQSTGELFF.

The chain uses TRBV30 and TRBJ2-5; D may be TRBD1 (6 bases). V was pared by 5 bases and J by 4 bases, with 11 bases between. The CDR3 covers 12 residues. Germline V CDR1 and CDR2: GTSNPN, SVGIG (reference sequence). CDR3: CAWGDTGETQYF. The CDR3 DNA reads as TGTGCCTGGGGGGACACAGGAGAGACCCAGTACTTC. Full variable domain (rest looked up from reference TRBV30 and TRBJ2-5): SQTIHQWPATLVQPVGSPLSLECTVEGTSNPNLYWYRQAAGRGLQLLFYSVGIGQISSEVPQNLSASRPQDRQFILSSKKLLLSDSGFYLCAWGDTGETQYFGPGTRLLVL.

This clonotype was observed at least ten times. The CDR3 DNA sequence: TGCAGCGTTGGACAGGGGGTATCTGGAAACACCATATATTTT. The encoded protein is CSVGQGVSGNTIYF. The chain recombines TRBV29-1 with TRBJ1-3, with 9 bases lining up with TRBD1. In germline, CDR1 is SQVTM, CDR2 ANQGSEA. The CDR3 is made up of 14 amino acids. J gave up 1 base and V 4 bases, and 2 bases lay outside the gene matches.

This clonotype was detected many times. V usage is TRBV5-1 and J usage is TRBJ2-1, with D perhaps TRBD1 (6 bases). CDR3 length: 15 residues. Trimming removed 0 bases from V and 0 bases from J, with 7 bases in between. The germline CDR1 and CDR2 sequences are SGHRS and YFSETQ. Here the CDR3 reads CASSLAGDSYNEQFF. The DNA of the CDR3 is TGCGCCAGCAGCTTGGCAGGGGACTCCTACAATGAGCAGTTCTTC.

The chain links TRBV25-1 to TRBJ2-3; D possibly corresponds to TRBD2 (5 bases). Per germline, CDR1 MGHDK and CDR2 SYGVNS. The CDR3 covers 15 residues. V was trimmed by 2 bases and J by 2 bases, leaving 11 bases between them. The CDR3 coding sequence is TGTGCCAGCAGTGAAACGGGAAGGAACACAGATACGCAGTATTTT. Its protein is CASSETGRNTDTQYF.

At least ten counts were recorded for this clonotype. The chain recombines TRBV10-3 with TRBJ2-1; 7 bases are shared with TRBD2. Germline V CDR1 and CDR2: ENHRY, SYGVKD. CDR3 size: 12 residues. V dropped 8 bases and J dropped 5; count of bases not matched to a gene: 3. CDR3 sequence: CAIGLGNNEQFF. The CDR3 bases are TGTGCCATCGGACTAGGAAACAATGAGCAGTTCTTC.

This clonotype was counted at least ten times. The chain combines TRBV29-1 with TRBJ2-7, with unresolved D. V was pared by 5 bases and J by 1 base, with 12 bases between. CDR1 is SQVTM, CDR2 ANQGSEA, per germline. The CDR3 is made up of 13 amino acids. This CDR3 reads CSVIYQSSYEQYF. The DNA of the CDR3 is TGCAGCGTTATTTATCAGAGTTCCTACGAGCAGTACTTC.

The V and J genes are TRBV11-1 and TRBJ2-2, with 11 bases that match TRBD2. The CDR3 length is 18 residues. Germline V gene lookup returns CDR1 SGHAT and CDR2 FQDESV (reference sequence). Germline trimming cut 2 bases from V and 4 bases from J; bases unmatched to any gene: 9. CDR3: CASSLFGTSGLATGELFF. For the CDR3, the DNA is TGTGCCAGCAGCTTATTTGGGACTAGCGGCCTAGCCACCGGGGAGCTGTTTTTT.

This clonotype was picked up a small number of times. The chain combines TRBV20-1 with TRBJ1-3, with D perhaps TRBD1 (6 bases). The ends were cut back, 6 bases at V and 0 bases at J, with 18 bases in the middle. The germline V gene encodes CDR1 DFQATT and CDR2 SNEGSKA (reference sequence). CDR3 size: 16 residues. Here the CDR3 reads CSAVGQMSLSGNTIYF. Written as DNA, the CDR3 is TGCAGTGCAGTGGGACAAATGTCTCTCTCTGGAAACACCATATATTTT.